The clone carrying this T cell receptor beta chain showed up just once. The identical CDR3 is also encoded by other nucleotide sequences in the sample. Baseline, cycle 4 day 1, and cycle 7 day 1 were the blood sampling points. With 2 bases removed from V and 5 bases from J, the gap between germline ends came to 9 bases. The germline V gene has CDR1 SGHTA and CDR2 FQGNSA. The CDR3 sequence is 13 residues long. Only in-frame clones appear in the TCRdb table, and some are missing; sequencing was by immunoSEQ multiplex PCR. The repertoire includes roughly 8,000 clones, roughly 89% of them detected once, and approximately 4.8% sits in the top ten. The data are from a study of OX40 agonist ivuxolimab in advanced cancers. Study overall: The patients got ivuxolimab, which is an agonistic anti-OX40 (CD134) antibody.

The sequence was obtained from an adult with an advanced solid tumor such as melanoma, head and neck, liver or kidney cancer. The chain has TRBV7-2 and TRBJ2-5; D unresolved. The specimen was CD4+ or CD8+ T cells sorted from blood, collected in a trial of the OX40 agonist ivuxolimab. CDR3 nucleotides: TGTGCCAGCAGCTTATCCCTGGGCGAGACCCAGTACTTC. Protein product: CASSLSLGETQYF.